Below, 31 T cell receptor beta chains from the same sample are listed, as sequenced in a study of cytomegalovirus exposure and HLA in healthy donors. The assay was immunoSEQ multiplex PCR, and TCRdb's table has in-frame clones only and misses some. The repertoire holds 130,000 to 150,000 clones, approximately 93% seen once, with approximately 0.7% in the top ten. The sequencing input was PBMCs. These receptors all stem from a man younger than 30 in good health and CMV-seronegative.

The DNA of the CDR3 is TGTGCCAGCAGTTATCGTCCGGGACAGGGACTATCTGGGGCCAACGTCCTGACTTTC. It codes for CASSYRPGQGLSGANVLTF. This rearrangement joins TRBV2 to TRBJ2-6; the match to TRBD1 covers 9 bases. Trimming took 5 bases from V and 1 from J; bases not matched to a gene: 12. CDR1 SNHLY and CDR2 FYNNEI come from the germline V gene. This CDR3 comprises 19 residues.

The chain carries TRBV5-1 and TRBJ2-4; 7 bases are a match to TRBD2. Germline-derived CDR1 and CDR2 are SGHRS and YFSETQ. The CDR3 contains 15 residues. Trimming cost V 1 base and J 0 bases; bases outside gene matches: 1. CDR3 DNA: TGCGCCAGCAGCTTGCTAGCGGAAGCCAAAAACATTCAGTACTTC. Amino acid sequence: CASSLLAEAKNIQYF. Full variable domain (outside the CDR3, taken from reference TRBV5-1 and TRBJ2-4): KAGVTQTPRYLIKTRGQQVTLSCSPISGHRSVSWYQQTPGQGLQFLFEYFSETQRNKGNFPGRFSGRQFSNSRSEMNVSTLELGDSALYLCASSLLAEAKNIQYFGAGTRLSVL.

CDR3 sequence reads: CASSPIRTRTDTQYF. The CDR3 nucleotides are TGTGCCAGCAGCCCCATTCGGACACGCACAGATACGCAGTATTTT. The chain links TRBV7-9 to TRBJ2-3; a possible D gene is TRBD1 (5 bases). The CDR3 has 15 amino acids. V dropped 5 bases and J dropped 1 base, with 13 bases sitting between them. Germline CDR1 is SEHNR and CDR2 is FQNEAQ (reference sequence).

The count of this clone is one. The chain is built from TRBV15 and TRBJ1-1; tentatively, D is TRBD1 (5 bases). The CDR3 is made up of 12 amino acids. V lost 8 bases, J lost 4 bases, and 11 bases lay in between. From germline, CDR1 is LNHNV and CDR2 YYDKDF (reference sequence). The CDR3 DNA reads TGTGCCACCGGGCCGGGGGTCACTGAAGCTTTCTTT. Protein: CATGPGVTEAFF.

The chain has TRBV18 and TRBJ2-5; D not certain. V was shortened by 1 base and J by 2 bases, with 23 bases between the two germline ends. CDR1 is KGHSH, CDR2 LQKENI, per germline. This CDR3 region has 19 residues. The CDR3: CASSPLLPAIPELQETQYF. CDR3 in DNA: TGTGCCAGCTCACCACTTTTGCCCGCCATACCTGAACTTCAAGAGACCCAGTACTTC.

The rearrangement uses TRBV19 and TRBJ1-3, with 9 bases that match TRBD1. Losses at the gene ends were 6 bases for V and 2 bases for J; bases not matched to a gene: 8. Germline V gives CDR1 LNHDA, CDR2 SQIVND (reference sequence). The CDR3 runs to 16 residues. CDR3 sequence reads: CASSSTGQGAGNTIYF. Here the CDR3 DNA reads TGTGCCAGTAGCTCTACGGGACAGGGAGCTGGAAACACCATATATTTT. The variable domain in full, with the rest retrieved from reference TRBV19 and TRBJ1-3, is DGGITQSPKYLFRKEGQNVTLSCEQNLNHDAMYWYRQDPGQGLRLIYYSQIVNDFQKGDIAEGYSVSREKKESFPLTVTSAQKNPTAFYLCASSSTGQGAGNTIYFGEGSWLTVV.

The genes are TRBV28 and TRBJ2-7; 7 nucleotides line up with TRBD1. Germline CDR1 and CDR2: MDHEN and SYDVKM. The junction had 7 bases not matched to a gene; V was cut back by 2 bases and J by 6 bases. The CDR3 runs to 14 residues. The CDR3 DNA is TGTGCCAGCAGTTTACGGGCCCACAGGGGCGAGCAGTACTTC. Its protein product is CASSLRAHRGEQYF.

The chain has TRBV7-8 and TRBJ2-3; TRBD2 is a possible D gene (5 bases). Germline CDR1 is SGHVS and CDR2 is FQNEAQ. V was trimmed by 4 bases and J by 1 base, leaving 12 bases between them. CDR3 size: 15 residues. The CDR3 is CASSSLGLRTDTQYF. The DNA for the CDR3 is TGTGCCAGCAGCTCACTCGGACTGCGCACAGATACGCAGTATTTT. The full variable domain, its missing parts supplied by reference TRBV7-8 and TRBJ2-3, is GAGVSQSPRYKVAKRGQDVALRCDPISGHVSLFWYQQALGQGPEFLTYFQNEAQLDKSGLPSDRFFAERPEGSVSTLKIQRTQQEDSAVYLCASSSLGLRTDTQYFGPGTRLTVL.

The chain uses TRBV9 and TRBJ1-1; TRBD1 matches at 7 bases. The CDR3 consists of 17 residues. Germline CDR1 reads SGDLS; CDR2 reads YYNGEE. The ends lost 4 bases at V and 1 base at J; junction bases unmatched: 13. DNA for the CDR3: TGTGCCAGCAGCAAAAGCTGGGCAGGGGGAACGAACACTGAAGCTTTCTTT. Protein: CASSKSWAGGTNTEAFF.

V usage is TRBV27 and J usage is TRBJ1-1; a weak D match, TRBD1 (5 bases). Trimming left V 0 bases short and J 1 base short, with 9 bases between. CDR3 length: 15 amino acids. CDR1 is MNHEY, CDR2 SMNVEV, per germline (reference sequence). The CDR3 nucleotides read TGTGCCAGCAGTTTATCCCAGGGTTCGAACACTGAAGCTTTCTTT. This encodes CASSLSQGSNTEAFF.

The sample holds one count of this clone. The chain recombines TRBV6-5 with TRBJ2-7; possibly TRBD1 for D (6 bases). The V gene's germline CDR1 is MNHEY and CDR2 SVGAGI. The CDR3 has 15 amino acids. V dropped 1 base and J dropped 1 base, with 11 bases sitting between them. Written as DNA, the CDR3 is TGTGCCAGCAGTTACTACAGGGACAATTCCTACGAGCAGTACGTC. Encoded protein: CASSYYRDNSYEQYV.

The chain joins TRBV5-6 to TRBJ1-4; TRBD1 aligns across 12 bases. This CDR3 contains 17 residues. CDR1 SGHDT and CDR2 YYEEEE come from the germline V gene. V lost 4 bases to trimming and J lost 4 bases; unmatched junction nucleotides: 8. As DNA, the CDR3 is TGTGCCAGCAGCCATTCGGGACAGGGGGCGAGTAATGAAAAACTGTTTTTT. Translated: CASSHSGQGASNEKLFF.

The CDR3 loop reads CASSPPSGRHNEQFF. The CDR3 DNA reads TGTGCCAGCAGTCCCCCTAGCGGGAGACACAATGAGCAGTTCTTC. The V and J genes are TRBV6-5 and TRBJ2-1, with TRBD2 matching 10 bases. From germline, CDR1 is MNHEY and CDR2 SVGAGI. V shed 5 bases and J 5 bases; nucleotides not matched to a gene: 6. This CDR3 has 15 residues.

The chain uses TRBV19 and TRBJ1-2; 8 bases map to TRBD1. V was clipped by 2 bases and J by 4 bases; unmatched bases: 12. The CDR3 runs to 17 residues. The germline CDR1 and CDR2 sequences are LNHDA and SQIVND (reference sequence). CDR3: CASSIRLRGPVPYGYTF. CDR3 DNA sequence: TGTGCCAGTAGTATAAGGCTCAGGGGGCCGGTCCCCTATGGCTACACCTTC.

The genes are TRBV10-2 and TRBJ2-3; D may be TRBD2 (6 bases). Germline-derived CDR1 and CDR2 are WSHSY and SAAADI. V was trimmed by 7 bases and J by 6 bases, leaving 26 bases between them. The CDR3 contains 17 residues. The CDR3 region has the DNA TGCGCCAGCACGGTGGACCGACTAGTACAAACCCAGGATACGCAGTATTTT. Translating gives CASTVDRLVQTQDTQYF.

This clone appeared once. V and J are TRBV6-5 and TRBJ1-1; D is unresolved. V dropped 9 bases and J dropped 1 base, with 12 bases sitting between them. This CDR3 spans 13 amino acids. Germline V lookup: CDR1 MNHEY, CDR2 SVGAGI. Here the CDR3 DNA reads TGTGCCAGGTCGCCGATTAGGAACACTGAAGCTTTCTTT. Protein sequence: CARSPIRNTEAFF.

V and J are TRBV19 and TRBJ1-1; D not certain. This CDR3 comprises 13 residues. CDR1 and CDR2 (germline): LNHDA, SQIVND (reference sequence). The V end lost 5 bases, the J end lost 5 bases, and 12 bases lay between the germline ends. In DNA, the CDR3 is TGTGCCAGTAGTGAAACCCGGAGGACTGAAGCTTTCTTT. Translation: CASSETRRTEAFF.

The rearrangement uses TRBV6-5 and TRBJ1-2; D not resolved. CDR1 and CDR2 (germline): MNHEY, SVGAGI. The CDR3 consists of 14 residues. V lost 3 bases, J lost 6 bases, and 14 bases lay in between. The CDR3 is CASSYLSFRDGYTF. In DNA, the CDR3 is TGTGCCAGCAGTTATTTGTCATTTCGGGATGGCTACACCTTC.

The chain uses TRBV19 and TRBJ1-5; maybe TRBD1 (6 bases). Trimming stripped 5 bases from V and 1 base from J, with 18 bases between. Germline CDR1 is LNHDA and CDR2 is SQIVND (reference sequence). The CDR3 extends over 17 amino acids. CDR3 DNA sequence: TGTGCCAGTAGTTGGGGGGGGCGGAAGGTAAGCAATCAGCCCCAGCATTTT. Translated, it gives CASSWGGRKVSNQPQHF.

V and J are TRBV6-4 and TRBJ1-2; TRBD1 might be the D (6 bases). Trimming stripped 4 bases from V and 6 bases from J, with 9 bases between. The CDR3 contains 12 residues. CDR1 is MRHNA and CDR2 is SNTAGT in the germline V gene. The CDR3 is CASSGAGDGYTF. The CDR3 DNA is TGTGCCAGCAGTGGGGCAGGGGATGGCTACACCTTC.

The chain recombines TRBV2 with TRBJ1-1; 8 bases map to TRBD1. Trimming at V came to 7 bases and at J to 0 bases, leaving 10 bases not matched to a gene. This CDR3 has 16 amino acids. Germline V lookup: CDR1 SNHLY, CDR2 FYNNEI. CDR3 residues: CASKTFHRGLNTEAFF. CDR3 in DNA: TGTGCCAGCAAAACCTTTCACAGGGGGTTGAACACTGAAGCTTTCTTT.

CDR3 sequence: CVAGANTEAFF. The CDR3, as DNA: TGTGTAGCGGGGGCCAACACTGAAGCTTTCTTT. The rearrangement links TRBV30 to TRBJ1-1; D perhaps matches TRBD1 (6 bases). CDR1 is GTSNPN and CDR2 is SVGIG in the germline V gene (reference sequence). This CDR3 spans 11 amino acids.

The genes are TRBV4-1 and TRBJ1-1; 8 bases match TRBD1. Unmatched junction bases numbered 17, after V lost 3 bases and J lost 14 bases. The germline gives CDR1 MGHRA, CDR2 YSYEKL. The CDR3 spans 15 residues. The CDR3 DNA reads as TGCGCCAGCAGCCACCTTGGACAGGGTTCGATCACCCCATTCTTT. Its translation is CASSHLGQGSITPFF.

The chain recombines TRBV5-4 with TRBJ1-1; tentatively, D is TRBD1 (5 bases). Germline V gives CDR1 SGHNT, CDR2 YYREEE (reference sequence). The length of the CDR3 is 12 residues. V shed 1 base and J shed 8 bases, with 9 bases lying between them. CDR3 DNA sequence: TGTGCCAGCAGCTTGTGGCAGGGAGAAGCTTTCTTT. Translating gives CASSLWQGEAFF.

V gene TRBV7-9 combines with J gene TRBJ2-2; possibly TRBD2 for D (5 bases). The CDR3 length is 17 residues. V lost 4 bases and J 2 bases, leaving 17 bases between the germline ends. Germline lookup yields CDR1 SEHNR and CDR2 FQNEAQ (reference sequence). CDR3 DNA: TGTGCCAGCAGCTCAGTCCTCGGTAGCGCCAACACCGGGGAGCTGTTTTTT. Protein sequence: CASSSVLGSANTGELFF. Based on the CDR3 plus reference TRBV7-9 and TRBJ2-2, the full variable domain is DTGVSQNPRHKITKRGQNVTFRCDPISEHNRLYWYRQTLGQGPEFLTYFQNEAQLEKSRLLSDRFSAERPKGSFSTLEIQRTEQGDSAMYLCASSSVLGSANTGELFFGEGSRLTVL.

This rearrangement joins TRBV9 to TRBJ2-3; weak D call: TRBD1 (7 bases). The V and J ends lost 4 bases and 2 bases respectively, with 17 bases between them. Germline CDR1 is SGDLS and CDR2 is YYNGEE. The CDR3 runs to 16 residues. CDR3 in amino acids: CASSPLTGTLTDTQYF. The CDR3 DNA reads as TGTGCCAGCAGCCCTCTGACAGGGACTCTCACAGATACGCAGTATTTT.

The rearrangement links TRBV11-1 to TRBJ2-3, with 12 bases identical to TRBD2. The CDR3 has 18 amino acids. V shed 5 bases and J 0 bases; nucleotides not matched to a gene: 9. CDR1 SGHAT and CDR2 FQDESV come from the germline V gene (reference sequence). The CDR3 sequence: CASSISGTSGPSTDTQYF. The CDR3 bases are TGTGCCAGCAGCATCTCCGGGACTAGCGGGCCTAGCACAGATACGCAGTATTTT.

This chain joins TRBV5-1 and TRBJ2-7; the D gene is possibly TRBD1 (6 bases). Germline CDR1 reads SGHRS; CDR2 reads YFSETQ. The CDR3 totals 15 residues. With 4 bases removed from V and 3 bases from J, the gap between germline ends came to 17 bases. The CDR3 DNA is TGCGCCAGCAGCCCATACCCTAAAGGGGGCTACGAGCAGTACTTC. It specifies CASSPYPKGGYEQYF. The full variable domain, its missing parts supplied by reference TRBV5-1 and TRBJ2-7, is KAGVTQTPRYLIKTRGQQVTLSCSPISGHRSVSWYQQTPGQGLQFLFEYFSETQRNKGNFPGRFSGRQFSNSRSEMNVSTLELGDSALYLCASSPYPKGGYEQYFGPGTRLTVT.

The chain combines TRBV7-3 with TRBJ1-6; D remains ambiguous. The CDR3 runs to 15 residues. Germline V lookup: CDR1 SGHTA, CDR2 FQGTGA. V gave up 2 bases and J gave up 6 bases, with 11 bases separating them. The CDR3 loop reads CASSLGGVGNSPLHF. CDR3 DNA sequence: TGTGCCAGCAGCTTAGGCGGGGTCGGTAATTCACCCCTCCACTTT. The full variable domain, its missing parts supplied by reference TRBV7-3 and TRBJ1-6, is GAGVSQTPSNKVTEKGKYVELRCDPISGHTALYWYRQSLGQGPEFLIYFQGTGAADDSGLPNDRFFAVRPEGSVSTLKIQRTERGDSAVYLCASSLGGVGNSPLHFGNGTRLTVT.

The CDR3 nucleotides are TGTGCCAGCAGTACTAACAGGAGAAATGAAAAACTGTTTTTT. It codes for CASSTNRRNEKLFF. V gene TRBV7-2 combines with J gene TRBJ1-4, with D possibly being TRBD1 (5 bases). This CDR3 contains 14 residues. Germline V gene sequence: CDR1 SGHTA, CDR2 FQGNSA. Trimming shortened V by 6 bases and J by 5 bases, and 13 bases separated the two germline ends.

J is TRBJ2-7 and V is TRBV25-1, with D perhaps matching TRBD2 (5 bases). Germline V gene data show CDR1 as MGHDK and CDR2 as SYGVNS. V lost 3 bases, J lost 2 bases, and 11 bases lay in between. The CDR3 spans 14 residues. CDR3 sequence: CASSDPGKAYEQYF. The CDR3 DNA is TGTGCCAGCAGTGACCCGGGGAAGGCCTACGAGCAGTACTTC.